This entry features one T cell receptor (beta chain) sequence. Using immunoSEQ multiplex PCR, the repertoire was profiled, and TCRdb retains in-frame clones only, with some absent. The sample includes 45,000 to 70,000 clones, 65% to 90% of them seen just once. CDR1 is SGHRS, CDR2 YFSETQ, per germline. This CDR3 is built from 14 residues. V shed 4 bases, J shed 2 bases, and the junction held 4 bases outside the gene matches. The data derive from a study of PD-L1 blockade in urothelial cancer. Time point given: pretreatment peripheral blood. Sample: PBMCs, taken around atezolizumab (anti-PD-L1) treatment. The chain has TRBV5-1 and TRBJ2-7; 9 positions agree with TRBD2. This receptor was obtained from a man aged 65 to 85 with urothelial cancer. The CDR3 sequence: CASSVGGRAYEQYF. The DNA for the CDR3 is TGCGCCAGCAGCGTCGGCGGGAGGGCCTACGAGCAGTACTTC.